This T cell receptor (beta chain) was sequenced in a study of shared clonotypes between healthy human individuals. Study conclusions and caveats: Rarefaction curves obtained for sorted subsets showed sequencing incomplete despite large depth.

This CDR3 is 13 amino acids long. Germline CDR1 and CDR2: SGHKS and YYEKEE (reference sequence). The V end lost 1 base, the J end lost 4 bases, and 9 bases lay between the germline ends. The data were produced by immunoSEQ multiplex PCR, yet TCRdb's version contains in-frame clones alone and is incomplete. The sample holds fewer than 3 million clones, 85% to 95% seen once. Turning to this clone: Its antigen remains unidentified.

The sequence was obtained from a young man in good health. Some clones in this sample may be carry-over from other donors' samples. J is TRBJ2-7 and V is TRBV5-5; D perhaps matches TRBD2 (5 bases). The sample was naive CD4+ T cells from PBMCs. Indicated subset: CD45RA+ positively selected. CDR3 coding DNA: TGTGCCAGCAGCTTGTCCGGGGTGTACGAGCAGTACTTC. It is translated as CASSLSGVYEQYF.